The clone carrying this TCR beta chain has just one count. Its specificity is not known. TCRdb keeps only in-frame clones here, not all; method: immunoSEQ multiplex PCR. The top ten clones hold over 0.15% of a sample with about 120,000 clones, roughly 93% of them seen once. V was cut by 1 base and J by 5 bases, with 14 bases left in between. The CDR3 extends over 15 amino acids. Germline V gene data show CDR1 as SEHNR and CDR2 as FQNEAQ (reference sequence). These data are taken from a study of siplizumab effects on memory and regulatory T cells. Study-level points and caveats: Siplizumab significantly reduced alloreactive sequences traceable to unstimulated CD4+ memory cells.

The rearrangement uses TRBV7-9 and TRBJ2-5; the D gene is possibly TRBD1 (6 bases). The receptor comes from a human donor in good health. The sample comprised non-Treg CD4+ T cells sorted from blood. CDR3 nucleotide sequence: TGTGCCAGCAGCTTAGTGAGGACAGTAGTGGAGACCCAGTACTTC. It is translated as CASSLVRTVVETQYF.